This entry is about one T cell receptor (beta chain). Its antigen is unknown. CDR1 is SGHNT, CDR2 YYREEE, per germline (reference sequence). CDR3 length: 17 amino acids. V lost 0 bases and J lost 2; bases outside the gene matches: 6. The protocol was immunoSEQ multiplex PCR, while the TCRdb copy is restricted to in-frame clones and leaves out a portion. The data show about 82,000 clones, about 91% seen once. The data derive from a study of graft-versus-host responses after intestinal transplantation. The sample was unstimulated CD4+ T cells sorted from spleen or lymph node cells, taken before transplant. The TCR comes from a human donor who was the organ donor for an intestinal transplant. This chain uses TRBV5-4 with TRBJ2-7, with 12 bases matching TRBD1. The CDR3 loop is CASSLGGGQGAAYEQYF. Here the CDR3 DNA reads TGTGCCAGCAGCTTGGGGGGGGGACAGGGGGCGGCCTACGAGCAGTACTTC.